This TCR beta chain was found in a study of identical twins' blood T cells. Each CDR3 protein is one row after TCRdb ran MiXCR on the 5' RACE reads. The table records around 380,000 distinct CDR3 sequences, roughly 30% of them present only once. CDR1 KGHSH and CDR2 LQKENI come from the germline V gene. Trimming took 6 bases from V and 0 from J, leaving 15 bases between them. This CDR3 is built from 16 residues. Sequenced input: PBMCs. The clonotype was recovered from a woman aged 18-55 years in good health. V is TRBV18 and J is TRBJ1-5; D gene unclear. The CDR3 DNA sequence: TGTGCCAGCTCCCCGACGGAGGACTATAGCAATCAGCCCCAGCATTTT. Translating gives CASSPTEDYSNQPQHF.